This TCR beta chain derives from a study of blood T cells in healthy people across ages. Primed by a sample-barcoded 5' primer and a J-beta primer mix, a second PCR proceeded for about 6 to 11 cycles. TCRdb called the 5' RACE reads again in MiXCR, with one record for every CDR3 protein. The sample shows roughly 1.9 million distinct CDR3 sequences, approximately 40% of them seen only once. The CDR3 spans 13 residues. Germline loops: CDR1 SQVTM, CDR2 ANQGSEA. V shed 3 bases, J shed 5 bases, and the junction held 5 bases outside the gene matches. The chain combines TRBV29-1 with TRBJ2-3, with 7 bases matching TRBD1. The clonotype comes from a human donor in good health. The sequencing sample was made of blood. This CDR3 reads CSVERQGVDTQYF. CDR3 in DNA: TGCAGCGTTGAGAGGCAGGGGGTAGATACGCAGTATTTT.